This T cell receptor beta chain was recovered during a study of shared clonotypes between healthy human individuals. Study overall: Per-donor plates numbered three CD4 naive, three CD4 memory, two CD8 naive and one CD8 memory.

V lost 5 bases and J lost 0; bases outside the gene matches: 3. CDR1 is MGHDK and CDR2 is SYGVNS in the germline V gene. The CDR3 is 14 residues long. Study-level results: Clonotype sharing among donors was thought likely to change with sequencing depth.

Original processing methods: ImmunoSEQ output held junction-only sequences without quality scores, so filtering differed. Data came from immunoSEQ multiplex PCR; TCRdb stores just in-frame clones and leaves some out. V, J and clone size are taken as reported in that table, and D and trimming were inferred from the DNA itself. The sample lists around 2.3 million clones; 90% to 96% were seen once. Comments on this clone: The target antigen is unknown. Other DNA sequences of this sample code for an identical CDR3.

The TCR originated in a man between 18 and 29 years old in good health. Sequencing used naive CD4+ T cells sorted from blood. Documented subset: CD45RA+ positively selected. The V gene is TRBV25-1, the J gene TRBJ1-2; 7 bases line up with TRBD1. The CDR3 reads CASSHTGANYGYTF. DNA of the CDR3: TGTGCCAGCAGTCACACAGGGGCTAACTATGGCTACACCTTC.